This T cell receptor beta chain was recovered during a study of radiotherapy plus CTLA-4 blockade in lung cancer. General observations from the study: Radiotherapy was combined with ipilimumab, and tumor-derived TCR clones then expanded in blood.

Assay: immunoSEQ multiplex PCR; the TCRdb copy retains only in-frame clones and omits some. The sample includes over 100,000 clones, approximately 77% of them seen just once. CDR1 is ENHRY and CDR2 is SYGVKD in the germline V gene. This CDR3 comprises 15 residues. The V segment lost 6 bases and the J segment 4 bases; nucleotides outside the gene matches: 4. Turning to this clone: The antigen remains undetermined.

The sample here was peripheral blood, taken from a patient treated with radiotherapy plus ipilimumab. The rearrangement uses TRBV10-3 and TRBJ2-5; 14 nucleotides agree with TRBD2. This TCR was recovered from a human donor with non-small cell lung cancer that progressed on radiotherapy plus ipilimumab. Some clones in this sample may be carry-over from other donors' samples. CDR3 nucleotides: TGTGCCATCAGCGGACTAGCGGGGGGCGGAGAGACCCAGTACTTC. Amino acids: CAISGLAGGGETQYF.